This T cell receptor (beta chain) was sequenced for a study of beta chain features in type 1 diabetes. This clone was observed a few times. The length of the CDR3 is 16 residues. The germline CDR1 and CDR2 sequences are MGHDK and SYGVNS. With 7 bases clipped from V and 4 bases from J, the junction kept 12 bases outside the gene matches. cDNA synthesis used the whole RNA isolate, giving expressed TCRB sequences. Sequencing was performed with immunoSEQ multiplex PCR; in TCRdb, only in-frame clones are kept and a portion is missing. Here the sample spans roughly 140,000 clones, about 50% being singletons.

The source of this sequence is a man aged 18 to 29 in good health. The chain has TRBV25-1 and TRBJ2-3; 9 bases match TRBD1. What was sequenced was Tregs from blood. The CDR3 sequence is CASNPYRGQGPDTQYF. DNA for the CDR3: TGTGCCAGCAACCCATATCGGGGACAGGGCCCAGATACGCAGTATTTT.